Sequencing of this T cell receptor (beta chain) was carried out in a study of technical replicates of blood from four donors. Clones were read by immunoSEQ multiplex PCR, and TCRdb kept only the in-frame ones, dropping some. This table holds 80,000 or so clones, around 95% found once. The V gene's germline CDR1 is SGHRS and CDR2 YFSETQ. The CDR3 length is 16 residues. V trimming: 1 base; J trimming: 2 bases; junction bases outside the gene matches: 2. The receptor's source is a human donor in good health. J is TRBJ2-3 and V is TRBV5-1, with 12 bases lining up with TRBD2. The sequencing input was T cells isolated from PBMCs. The CDR3 reads CASSLRTSGTTDTQYF. CDR3 DNA: TGCGCCAGCAGCTTGCGGACTAGCGGGACCACAGATACGCAGTATTTT.